This T cell receptor beta chain is drawn from a study of blood T cell repertoires in COVID-19. V shed 1 base, J shed 4 bases, and the junction held 5 bases outside the gene matches. The CDR3 runs 16 residues. Germline assignment: CDR1 LGHDT and CDR2 YNNKEL (reference sequence). The method was immunoSEQ multiplex PCR; TCRdb's version includes in-frame clones alone and lacks a portion of them. The table lists 95,000 to 100,000 clones, roughly nine tenths of them singletons. Sequenced sample: peripheral blood. The rearrangement joins TRBV3-1 (or the pseudogene TRBV3-2) to TRBJ2-1, with 9 bases aligning to TRBD2. The receptor comes from a man between 50 and 59 years old with acute or convalescent COVID-19. The chain's CDR3 is CASSQVSSGVYNEQFF. The DNA of the CDR3 is TGTGCCAGCAGCCAAGTTTCTAGCGGGGTATACAATGAGCAGTTCTTC.